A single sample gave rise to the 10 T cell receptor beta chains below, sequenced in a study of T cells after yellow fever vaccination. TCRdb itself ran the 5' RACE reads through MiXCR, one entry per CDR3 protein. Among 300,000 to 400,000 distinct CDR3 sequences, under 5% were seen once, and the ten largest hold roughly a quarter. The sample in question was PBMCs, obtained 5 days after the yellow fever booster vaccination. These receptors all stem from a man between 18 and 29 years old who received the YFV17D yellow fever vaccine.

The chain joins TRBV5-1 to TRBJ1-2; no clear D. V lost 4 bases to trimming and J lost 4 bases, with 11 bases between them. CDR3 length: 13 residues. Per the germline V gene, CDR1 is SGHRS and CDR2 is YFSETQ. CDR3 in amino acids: CASSTDLPYGYTF. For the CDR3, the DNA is TGCGCCAGCAGCACGGACCTTCCCTATGGCTACACCTTC.

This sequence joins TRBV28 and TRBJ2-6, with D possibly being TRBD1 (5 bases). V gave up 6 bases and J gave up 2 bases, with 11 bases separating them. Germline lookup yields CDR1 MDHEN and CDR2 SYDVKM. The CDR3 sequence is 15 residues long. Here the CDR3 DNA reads TGTGCCAGCAGACCCCCAGGGCCTGGGGCCAACGTCCTGACTTTC. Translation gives CASRPPGPGANVLTF.

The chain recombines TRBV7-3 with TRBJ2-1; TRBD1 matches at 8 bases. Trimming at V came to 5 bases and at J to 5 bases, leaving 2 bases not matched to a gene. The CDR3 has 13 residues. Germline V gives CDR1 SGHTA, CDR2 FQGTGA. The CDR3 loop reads CASSMTGDNEQFF. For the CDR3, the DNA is TGTGCCAGCAGCATGACAGGGGACAATGAGCAGTTCTTC.

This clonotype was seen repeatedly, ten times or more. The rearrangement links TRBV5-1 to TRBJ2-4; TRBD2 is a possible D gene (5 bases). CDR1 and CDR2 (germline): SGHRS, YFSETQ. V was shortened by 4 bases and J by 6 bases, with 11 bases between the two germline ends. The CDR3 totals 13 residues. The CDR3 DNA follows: TGCGCCAGCAGCGTACTAGGAGGAAACATTCAGTACTTC. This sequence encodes CASSVLGGNIQYF.

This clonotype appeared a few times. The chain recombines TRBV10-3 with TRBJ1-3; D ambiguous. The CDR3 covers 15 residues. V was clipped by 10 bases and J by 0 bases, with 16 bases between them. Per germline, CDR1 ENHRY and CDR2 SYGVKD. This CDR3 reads CATVAGILSGNTIYF. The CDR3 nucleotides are TGTGCCACCGTGGCGGGGATCCTCTCTGGAAACACCATATATTTT.

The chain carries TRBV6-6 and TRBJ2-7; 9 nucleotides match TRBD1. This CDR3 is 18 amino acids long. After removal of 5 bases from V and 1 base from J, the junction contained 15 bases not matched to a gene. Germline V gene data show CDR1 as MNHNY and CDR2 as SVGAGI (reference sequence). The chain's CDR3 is CASSQTGGSSGSSYEQYF. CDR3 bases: TGTGCCAGCAGTCAGACAGGGGGGAGTAGCGGGTCTTCCTACGAGCAGTACTTC.

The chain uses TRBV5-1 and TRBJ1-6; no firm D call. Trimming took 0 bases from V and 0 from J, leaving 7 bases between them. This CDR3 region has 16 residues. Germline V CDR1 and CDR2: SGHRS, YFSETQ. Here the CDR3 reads CASSLEESSYNSPLHF. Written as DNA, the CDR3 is TGCGCCAGCAGCTTGGAGGAGAGCTCCTATAATTCACCCCTCCACTTT.

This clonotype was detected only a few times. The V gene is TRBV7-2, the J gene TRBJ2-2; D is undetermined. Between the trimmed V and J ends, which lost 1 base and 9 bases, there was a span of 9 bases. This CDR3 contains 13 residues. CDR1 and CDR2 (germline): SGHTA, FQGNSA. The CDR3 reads CASSLGPQRELFF. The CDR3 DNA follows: TGTGCCAGCAGCTTAGGGCCCCAGCGGGAGCTGTTTTTT.

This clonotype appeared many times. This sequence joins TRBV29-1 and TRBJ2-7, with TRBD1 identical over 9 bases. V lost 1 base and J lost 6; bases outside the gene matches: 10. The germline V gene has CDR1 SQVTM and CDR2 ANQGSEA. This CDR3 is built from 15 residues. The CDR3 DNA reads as TGCAGCGTTGAAGGCGACAGGGGGTCTTCTCGCGAGCAGTACTTC. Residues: CSVEGDRGSSREQYF.

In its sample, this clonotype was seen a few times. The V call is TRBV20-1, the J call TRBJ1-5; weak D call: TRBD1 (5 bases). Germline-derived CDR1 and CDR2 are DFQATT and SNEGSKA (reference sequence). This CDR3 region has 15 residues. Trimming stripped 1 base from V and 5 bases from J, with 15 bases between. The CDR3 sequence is CSARVASGTYQPQHF. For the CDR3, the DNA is TGCAGTGCTAGAGTGGCATCGGGGACGTATCAGCCCCAGCATTTT.